Following are 29 T cell receptor beta chains from one sample sequenced in a study of OX40 agonist ivuxolimab in advanced cancers. Sequenced by immunoSEQ multiplex PCR; TCRdb stores in-frame clones only, minus some. The sample holds 65,000 to 75,000 clones, 75% to 90% seen once. The material was CD4+ or CD8+ T cells sorted from blood, obtained in a trial of the OX40 agonist ivuxolimab. The receptors were gathered from an adult with an advanced solid tumor such as melanoma, head and neck, liver or kidney cancer.

The CDR3 nucleotides are TGTGCCAGCAGCTTATCGGCTAGCACAGATACGCAGTATTTT. This gives the protein CASSLSASTDTQYF. The chain is built from TRBV7-8 and TRBJ2-3; D gene unclear. The V and J ends lost 2 bases and 0 bases respectively, with 6 bases between them. CDR3 length: 14 residues. Germline V gives CDR1 SGHVS, CDR2 FQNEAQ.

J is TRBJ1-2 and V is TRBV6-5; 9 bases are shared with TRBD1. V dropped 6 bases and J dropped 5; count of bases not matched to a gene: 10. The CDR3 has 15 residues. Germline lookup yields CDR1 MNHEY and CDR2 SVGAGI. The CDR3 sequence is CASSQATGGVYGYTF. In DNA, the CDR3 is TGTGCCAGCAGCCAAGCCACAGGGGGCGTTTATGGCTACACCTTC.

This clone was observed a few times. The chain has TRBV7-2 and TRBJ2-7, with D possibly TRBD2 on 5 matching bases. Germline V gives CDR1 SGHTA, CDR2 FQGNSA. The CDR3 is made up of 13 amino acids. Between the trimmed V and J ends, which lost 4 bases and 3 bases, there was a span of 10 bases. The CDR3 DNA is TGTGCCAGCAGCTCCCCGGGGTACTACGAGCAGTACTTC. This encodes CASSSPGYYEQYF.

The J gene is TRBJ2-1, the V gene TRBV6-6, with D perhaps matching TRBD2 (6 bases). The CDR3 totals 13 residues. Trimming cost V 5 bases and J 12 bases, with 17 bases left between them. Per germline, CDR1 MNHNY and CDR2 SVGAGI (reference sequence). For the CDR3, the DNA is TGTGCCAGCAGTCCCACCGCGGGAACCGGGCAGTTCTTC. Translated, it gives CASSPTAGTGQFF.

The CDR3 sequence is CASSSEGSTGELFF. CDR3 nucleotides: TGCGCCAGCAGCTCAGAGGGGAGCACCGGGGAGCTGTTTTTT. The chain uses TRBV5-1 and TRBJ2-2; D may be TRBD1 or TRBD2 (5 bases each). CDR3 size: 14 residues. V was clipped by 3 bases and J by 4 bases, with 10 bases between them. The germline CDR1 and CDR2 sequences are SGHRS and YFSETQ. Combining the CDR3 with reference TRBV5-1 and TRBJ2-2 gives the whole variable domain KAGVTQTPRYLIKTRGQQVTLSCSPISGHRSVSWYQQTPGQGLQFLFEYFSETQRNKGNFPGRFSGRQFSNSRSEMNVSTLELGDSALYLCASSSEGSTGELFFGEGSRLTVL.

The V and J genes are TRBV6-5 and TRBJ1-2; tentatively, D is TRBD1 (5 bases). The CDR3 is 13 residues long. Trimming took 3 bases from V and 2 from J, leaving 7 bases between them. Per the germline V gene, CDR1 is MNHEY and CDR2 is SVGAGI. The CDR3 nucleotides are TGTGCCAGCAGTTATTCAGGGAACTATGGCTACACCTTC. It codes for CASSYSGNYGYTF.

The V gene is TRBV28, the J gene TRBJ1-1; tentative D call: TRBD1 (5 bases). CDR1 is MDHEN, CDR2 SYDVKM, per germline. CDR3 length equals 13 residues. Trimming left V 6 bases short and J 1 base short, with 9 bases between. The CDR3 loop reads CASSNTGNTEAFF. CDR3 nucleotides: TGTGCCAGCAGCAACACAGGGAACACTGAAGCTTTCTTT. The complete variable domain, with remaining parts taken from reference TRBV28 and TRBJ1-1, reads DVKVTQSSRYLVKRTGEKVFLECVQDMDHENMFWYRQDPGLGLRLIYFSYDVKMKEKGDIPEGYSVSREKKERFSLILESASTNQTSMYLCASSNTGNTEAFFGQGTRLTVV.

V gene TRBV11-2 combines with J gene TRBJ2-1; 15 bases map to TRBD2. V lost 3 bases, J lost 10 bases, and 7 bases stayed unmatched. Germline V gene data show CDR1 as SGHAT and CDR2 as FQNNGV. The CDR3 covers 16 residues. The CDR3 DNA follows: TGTGCCAGCAGCTTCCGGACTAGCGGGGGGGCCAGAGAGCAGTTCTTC. Translating it yields CASSFRTSGGAREQFF.

V and J are TRBV11-2 and TRBJ2-1, with TRBD1 matching 10 bases. This CDR3 comprises 13 residues. Germline loops: CDR1 SGHAT, CDR2 FQNNGV. Trimming cost V 5 bases and J 9 bases; bases outside gene matches: 4. The CDR3 coding sequence is TGTGCCAGCAGCGCCAGGACAGGGGGTGAGCAGTTCTTC. Translated: CASSARTGGEQFF.

The chain uses TRBV7-3 and TRBJ2-1, with 11 bases aligning to TRBD2. The CDR3 length is 17 residues. CDR1 is SGHTA and CDR2 is FQGTGA in the germline V gene. With V trimmed by 5 bases and J by 5 bases, 11 bases remained unmatched. CDR3 protein: CASSLRTSGRWNNEQFF. The CDR3 coding sequence is TGTGCCAGCAGCCTAAGAACTAGCGGGAGATGGAACAATGAGCAGTTCTTC.

This clone came up a few times. V usage is TRBV7-2 and J usage is TRBJ2-7, with 9 bases fitting TRBD2. Germline assignment: CDR1 SGHTA and CDR2 FQGNSA. The CDR3 consists of 14 residues. The V gene end was trimmed by 0 bases and the J gene end by 3 bases; junction bases not matched to a gene: 0. In DNA form, the CDR3 reads TGTGCCAGCAGCTTAGCTAGCGGGGGCTACGAGCAGTACTTC. Amino acid sequence: CASSLASGGYEQYF.

CDR3 protein: CASSPGTGGLREKLFF. The CDR3 region has the DNA TGTGCCAGCAGTCCCGGGACAGGGGGACTGCGCGAAAAACTGTTTTTT. V is TRBV28 and J is TRBJ1-4; 11 bases fit TRBD1. Germline CDR1 is MDHEN and CDR2 is SYDVKM. J was trimmed by 8 bases and V by 5 bases; bases with no gene match: 10. This CDR3 contains 16 residues.

This clone occurred a few times. The rearrangement uses TRBV12-5 and TRBJ1-2; D gene uncertain. Deletions cut 3 bases from V and 7 bases from J, with 21 bases between. Germline loops: CDR1 LGHNT, CDR2 FRNRAP. The CDR3 is 16 amino acids. CDR3 nucleotide sequence: TGTGCTAGTGGTTTTTACGGACTGGGAATTGGCTCTGGCTACACCTTC. Its translation: CASGFYGLGIGSGYTF.

This clone was seen more than once but under ten times. This chain uses TRBV29-1 with TRBJ1-1; no clear D. Germline V lookup: CDR1 SQVTM, CDR2 ANQGSEA. The V and J ends lost 1 base and 9 bases respectively, with 21 bases between them. The length of the CDR3 is 15 residues. The CDR3 nucleotides read TGCAGCGTTGAAGTAAATGCCCACATCGCGAACAAAGCTTTCTTT. It specifies CSVEVNAHIANKAFF.

As concerns this clone: A junction boundary mismatches the germline segment, possibly from a read error. This rearrangement joins TRBV6-5 to TRBJ1-4; 8 bases map to TRBD1. Germline CDR1 is MNHEY and CDR2 is SVGAGI. This CDR3 is built from 15 residues. CDR3 residues: CASSYSPGGHEKLFF. In DNA, the CDR3 is TGTGCCAGCAGTTACTCCCCAGGGGGCCATGAGAAACTGTTTTTT.

V is TRBV6-5 and J is TRBJ1-3; D is perhaps TRBD1 (5 bases). Germline V gene data show CDR1 as MNHEY and CDR2 as SVGAGI. V gave up 6 bases and J gave up 11 bases, with 14 bases separating them. The CDR3 covers 12 residues. The CDR3 is CASSLVPGAIYF. The CDR3 coding sequence is TGTGCCAGCAGCCTCGTTCCGGGGGCCATATATTTT.

Only a few counts were recorded for this clone. The rearrangement links TRBV5-4 to TRBJ2-5; 15 bases are shared with TRBD2. Looked up from germline, CDR1 is SGHNT and CDR2 is YYREEE (reference sequence). There are 16 residues in the CDR3. Trimming removed 4 bases from V and 5 bases from J; junction bases left unmatched: 6. The DNA for the CDR3 is TGTGCCAGCAGCGGTCGGACTAGCGGGAGGGCCGAGACCCAGTACTTC. It yields the protein CASSGRTSGRAETQYF.

The chain recombines TRBV28 with TRBJ1-4; no firm D call. The germline CDR1 and CDR2 sequences are MDHEN and SYDVKM. This CDR3 is 13 amino acids long. Trimming left V 5 bases short and J 8 bases short, with 12 bases between. As DNA, the CDR3 is TGTGCCAGCAGTACGGGAGGGAAGGAAAAACTGTTTTTT. Residues: CASSTGGKEKLFF.

This chain joins TRBV27 and TRBJ1-2; 8 positions agree with TRBD1. Germline trimming cut 4 bases from V and 4 bases from J; bases unmatched to any gene: 2. The germline V gene encodes CDR1 MNHEY and CDR2 SMNVEV (reference sequence). The CDR3 is 13 residues long. CDR3 nucleotide sequence: TGTGCCAGCAGTTCCGGACAGGGCTATGGCTACACCTTC. It encodes CASSSGQGYGYTF.

Only one count was recorded for this clone. The chain couples TRBV7-8 to TRBJ2-7, with D tentatively TRBD2 (6 bases). The CDR3 has 13 amino acids. Germline V CDR1 and CDR2: SGHVS, FQNEAQ. The CDR3 sequence: CASSAGLNYEQCV. As DNA, the CDR3 is TGTGCCAGCAGCGCGGGACTTAACTACGAGCAGTGCGTC.

J is TRBJ2-3 and V is TRBV18; perhaps TRBD2 as D (7 bases). V was clipped by 0 bases and J by 5 bases, with 9 bases between them. Germline values: CDR1 KGHSH, CDR2 LQKENI. CDR3 size: 14 residues. The CDR3 loop reads CASSPPGGRDTQYF. Written as DNA, the CDR3 is TGTGCCAGCTCACCACCCGGGGGGCGAGATACGCAGTATTTT.

The chain carries TRBV30 and TRBJ2-7, with D possibly matching TRBD1 (5 bases). Trimming pared 2 bases from V and 3 bases from J, leaving 11 bases between. The CDR3 contains 13 residues. From germline, CDR1 is GTSNPN and CDR2 SVGIG (reference sequence). CDR3 DNA sequence: TGTGCCTGGAGTCAGGGTAGGGTCTACGAGCAGTACTTC. It yields the protein CAWSQGRVYEQYF.

This chain joins TRBV10-3 and TRBJ2-2; 9 bases line up with TRBD2. Per germline, CDR1 ENHRY and CDR2 SYGVKD. With V trimmed by 2 bases and J by 4 bases, 8 bases remained unmatched. The CDR3 has 17 residues. CDR3 sequence: CAISEKRGASSTGELFF. The CDR3 region has the DNA TGTGCCATCAGTGAGAAGCGGGGGGCGTCCAGCACCGGGGAGCTGTTTTTT.

The genes are TRBV19 and TRBJ1-6; no clear D. Germline lookup yields CDR1 LNHDA and CDR2 SQIVND (reference sequence). The CDR3 is made up of 16 amino acids. V lost 3 bases, J lost 0 bases, and 9 bases lay in between. The CDR3 sequence: CASSIVLYSYNSPLHF. For the CDR3, the DNA is TGTGCCAGTAGTATCGTCCTGTACTCCTATAATTCACCCCTCCACTTT.

The chain employs TRBV9 and TRBJ1-6; D remains ambiguous. Trimming cost V 5 bases and J 6 bases, with 18 bases left between them. CDR1 SGDLS and CDR2 YYNGEE come from the germline V gene. The CDR3 is made up of 16 amino acids. The CDR3: CASSPGPGRGNSPLHF. CDR3 nucleotides: TGTGCCAGCAGTCCTGGACCTGGTCGTGGTAATTCACCCCTCCACTTT.

The V and J genes are TRBV25-1 and TRBJ2-1; 15 bases are a match to TRBD2. The CDR3 is 18 amino acids. V dropped 5 bases and J dropped 2; count of bases not matched to a gene: 7. Germline V gives CDR1 MGHDK, CDR2 SYGVNS. The CDR3 nucleotides are TGTGCCAGCAGTAACCTGTGGACTAGCGGGGGGGCCTACAATGAGCAGTTCTTC. Translated, it gives CASSNLWTSGGAYNEQFF. Together with reference TRBV25-1 and TRBJ2-1, the CDR3 gives the full variable domain: EADIYQTPRYLVIGTGKKITLECSQTMGHDKMYWYQQDPGMELHLIHYSYGVNSTEKGDLSSESTVSRIRTEHFPLTLESARPSHTSQYLCASSNLWTSGGAYNEQFFGPGTRLTVL.

The chain employs TRBV10-3 and TRBJ1-5, with D possibly TRBD1 on 6 matching bases. CDR3 size: 13 residues. Looked up from germline, CDR1 is ENHRY and CDR2 is SYGVKD. V lost 8 bases and J lost 6, with 14 bases in between. CDR3 amino acids: CAIQQGPSQPQHF. The CDR3 DNA is TGTGCCATCCAGCAGGGGCCCTCTCAGCCCCAGCATTTT.

V and J are TRBV27 and TRBJ1-2; TRBD1 matches at 7 bases. This CDR3 is 17 amino acids long. Germline V gene lookup returns CDR1 MNHEY and CDR2 SMNVEV (reference sequence). Trimming removed 6 bases from V and 8 bases from J; junction bases left unmatched: 21. The DNA of the CDR3 is TGTGCCAGCAGGATGGCAGCCCGCTTAAGGCAGGGGGACGGCTACACCTTC. As protein: CASRMAARLRQGDGYTF.

The chain joins TRBV19 to TRBJ1-2; D remains unclear. The CDR3 consists of 14 residues. V was pared by 1 base and J by 4 bases, with 10 bases between. Germline V gene data show CDR1 as LNHDA and CDR2 as SQIVND (reference sequence). CDR3 sequence: CASSIVRNSYGYTF. For the CDR3, the DNA is TGTGCCAGTAGTATAGTCCGGAACTCCTATGGCTACACCTTC.